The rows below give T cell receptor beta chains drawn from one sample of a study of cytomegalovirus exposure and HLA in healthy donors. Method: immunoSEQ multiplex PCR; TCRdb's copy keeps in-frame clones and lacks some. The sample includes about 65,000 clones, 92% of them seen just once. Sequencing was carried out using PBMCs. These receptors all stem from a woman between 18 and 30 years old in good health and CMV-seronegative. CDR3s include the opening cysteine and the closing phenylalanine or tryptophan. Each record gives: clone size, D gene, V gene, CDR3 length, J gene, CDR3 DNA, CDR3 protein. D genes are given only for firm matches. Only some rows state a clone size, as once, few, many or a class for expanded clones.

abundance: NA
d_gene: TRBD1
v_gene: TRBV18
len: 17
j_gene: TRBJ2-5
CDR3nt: TGTGCCAGCTCACCAGTTATGAGGGGGACAGGGGGAGAGACCCAGTACTTC
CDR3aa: CASSPVMRGTGGETQYF

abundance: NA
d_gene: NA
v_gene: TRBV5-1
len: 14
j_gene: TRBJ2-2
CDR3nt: TGCGCCAGCAACCTAGACTCGAACACCGGGGAGCTGTTTTTT
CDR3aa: CASNLDSNTGELFF

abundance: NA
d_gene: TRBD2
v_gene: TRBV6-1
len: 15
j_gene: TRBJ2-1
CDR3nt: TGTGCCAGCAGTGAATCGGGGGGAGAGCCGAATGAGCAGTTCTTC
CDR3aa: CASSESGGEPNEQFF

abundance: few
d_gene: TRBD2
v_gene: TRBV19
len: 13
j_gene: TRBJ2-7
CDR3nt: TGTGCCAGTAGTATGTGGACTAGTGGCGAGCAGTACTTC
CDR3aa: CASSMWTSGEQYF

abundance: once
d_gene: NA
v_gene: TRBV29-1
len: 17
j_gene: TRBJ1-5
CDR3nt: TGCAGCGCGTGCCCACTTAGACATCTCTCTAGCAATCAGCCCCAGCATTTT
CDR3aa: CSACPLRHLSSNQPQHF

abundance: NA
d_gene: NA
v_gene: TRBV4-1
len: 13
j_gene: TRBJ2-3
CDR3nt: TGCGCCAGCAGCCAACAGGGAACAGATACGCAGTATTTT
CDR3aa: CASSQQGTDTQYF

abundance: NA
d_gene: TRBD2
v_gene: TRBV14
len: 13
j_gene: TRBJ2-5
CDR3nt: TGTGCCAGCAGCCACCTAGCGGAAGAGACCCAGTACTTC
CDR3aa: CASSHLAEETQYF

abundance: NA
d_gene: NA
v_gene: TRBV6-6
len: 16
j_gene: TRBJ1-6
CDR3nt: TGTGCCAGCAGTGACTATCGGAGCTCCTATAATTCACCCCTCCACTTT
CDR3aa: CASSDYRSSYNSPLHF

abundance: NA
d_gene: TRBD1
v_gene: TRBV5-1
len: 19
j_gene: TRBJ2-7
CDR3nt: TGCGCCAGCAGCTTTGGAGCTATATTTGACAGGGAACAATCCTACGAGCAGTACTTC
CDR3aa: CASSFGAIFDREQSYEQYF

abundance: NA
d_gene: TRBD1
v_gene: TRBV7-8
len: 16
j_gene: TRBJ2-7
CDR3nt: TGTGCCAGCAGCTTTAGGACAGGTGGTACCCTTTACGAGCAGTACTTC
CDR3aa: CASSFRTGGTLYEQYF

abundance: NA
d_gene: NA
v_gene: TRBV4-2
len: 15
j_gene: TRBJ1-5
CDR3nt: TGTGCCAGCAGCCAAGAAGGGAGAAGCAATCAGCCCCAGCATTTT
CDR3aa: CASSQEGRSNQPQHF

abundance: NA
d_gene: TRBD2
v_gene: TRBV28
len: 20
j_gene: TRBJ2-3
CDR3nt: TGTGCCAGCAGTTTCCCTTTAGCGGGAGGCCCGTTGAAGAACACAGATACGCAGTATTTT
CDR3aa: CASSFPLAGGPLKNTDTQYF

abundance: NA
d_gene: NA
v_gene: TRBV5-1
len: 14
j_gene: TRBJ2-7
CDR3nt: TGCGCCAGCAGCTTGCAGGAGGGTGTTTACGAGCAGTACTTC
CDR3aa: CASSLQEGVYEQYF

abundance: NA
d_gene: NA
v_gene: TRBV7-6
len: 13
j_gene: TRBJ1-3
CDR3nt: TGTGCCAGCAGCCCCTCCTCTGGAAACACCATATATTTT
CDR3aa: CASSPSSGNTIYF

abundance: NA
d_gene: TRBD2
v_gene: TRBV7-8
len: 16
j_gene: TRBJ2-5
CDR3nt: TGTGCCAGCAGCCCAAGGACTAGCGGGAGGGGTCAGACCCAGTACTTC
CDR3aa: CASSPRTSGRGQTQYF

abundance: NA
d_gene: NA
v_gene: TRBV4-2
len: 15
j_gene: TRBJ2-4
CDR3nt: TGTGCCAGCGGCGAGGAGGGCCGAGCCAAAAACATTCAGTACTTC
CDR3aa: CASGEEGRAKNIQYF

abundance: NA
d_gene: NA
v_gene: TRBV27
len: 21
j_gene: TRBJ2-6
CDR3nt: TGTGCCAGCAGTTTAAGCCGGCCCAGAGAACAGTCCTTCTCTGGGGCCAACGTCCTGACTTTC
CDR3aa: CASSLSRPREQSFSGANVLTF

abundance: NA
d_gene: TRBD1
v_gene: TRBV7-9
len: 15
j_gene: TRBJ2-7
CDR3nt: TGTGCCAGCAGCTTAGCGGACAGGGCCCCCCCCGAGCAGTACTTC
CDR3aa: CASSLADRAPPEQYF

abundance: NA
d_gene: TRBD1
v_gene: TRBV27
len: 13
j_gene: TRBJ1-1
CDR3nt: TGTGCCAGCAGTGGAGACAGGGGGCTTCAAGCTTTCTTT
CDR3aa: CASSGDRGLQAFF

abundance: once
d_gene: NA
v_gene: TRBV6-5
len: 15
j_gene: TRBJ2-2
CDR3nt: TGTGCCAGCAGCGATGACAGTCCGAACACCGGGGAGCTGTTTTTT
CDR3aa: CASSDDSPNTGELFF

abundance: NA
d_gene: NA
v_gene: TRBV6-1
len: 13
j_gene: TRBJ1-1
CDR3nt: TGTGCCACCAGAGGGCGGGAGAACACTGAAGCTTTCTTT
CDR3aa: CATRGRENTEAFF

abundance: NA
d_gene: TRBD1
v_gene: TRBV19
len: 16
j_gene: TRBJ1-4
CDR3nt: TGTGCCAGTAGTGCTACGAGGACAGGAGGACGGGAAAAACTGTTTTTT
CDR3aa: CASSATRTGGREKLFF

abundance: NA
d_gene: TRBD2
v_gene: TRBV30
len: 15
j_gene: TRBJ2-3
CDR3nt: TGTGCCTGGAGTGCCTTAGCGGGAGGAACAGATACGCAGTATTTT
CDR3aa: CAWSALAGGTDTQYF

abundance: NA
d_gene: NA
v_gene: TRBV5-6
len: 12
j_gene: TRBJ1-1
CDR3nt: TGTGCCAGCAGCTTGGGGGGCTTTGAAGCTTTCTTT
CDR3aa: CASSLGGFEAFF

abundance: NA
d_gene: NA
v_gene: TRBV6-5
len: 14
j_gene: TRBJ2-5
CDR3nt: TGTGCCAGCAGCCGAACAGGTCGCAAAGAGACCCAGTACTTC
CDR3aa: CASSRTGRKETQYF

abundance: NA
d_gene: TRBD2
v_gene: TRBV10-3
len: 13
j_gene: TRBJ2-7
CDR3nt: TGTGCCATCAGTCCGGGACTAGGCGACGAGCAGTACTTC
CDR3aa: CAISPGLGDEQYF

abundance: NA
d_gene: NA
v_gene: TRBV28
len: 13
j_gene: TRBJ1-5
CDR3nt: TGTGCCAGCAGTCCCCTGGGAGATCAGCCCCAGCATTTT
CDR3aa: CASSPLGDQPQHF

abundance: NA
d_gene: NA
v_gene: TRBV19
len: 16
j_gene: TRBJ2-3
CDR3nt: TGTGCCAGTAGTGCTAGGTCGGGCGGGATGGCAGATACGCAGTATTTT
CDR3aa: CASSARSGGMADTQYF

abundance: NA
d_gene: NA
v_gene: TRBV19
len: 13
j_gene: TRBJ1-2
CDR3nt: TGTGCCAGTAGTATTGTGTCAGGAGGTGGCTACACCTTC
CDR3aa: CASSIVSGGGYTF

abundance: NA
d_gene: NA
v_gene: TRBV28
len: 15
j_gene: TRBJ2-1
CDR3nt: TGTGCCAGCAGCCGAACAGGGACCCCAGAGGATGAGCAGTTCTTC
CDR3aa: CASSRTGTPEDEQFF

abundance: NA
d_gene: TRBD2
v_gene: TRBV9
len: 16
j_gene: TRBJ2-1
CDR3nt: TGTGCCAGCAGCGCCACCGCTAGCGGGAGATTCAATGAGCAGTTCTTC
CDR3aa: CASSATASGRFNEQFF

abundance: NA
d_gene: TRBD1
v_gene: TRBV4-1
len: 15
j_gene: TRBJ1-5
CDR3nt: TGCGCCAGCAGCCAAGAGACAGGGGGCCATCAGCCCCAGCATTTT
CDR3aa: CASSQETGGHQPQHF

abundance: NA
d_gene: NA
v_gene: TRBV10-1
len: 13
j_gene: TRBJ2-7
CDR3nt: TGCGCCAGCAGTGACGGGATGTCCTACGAGCAGTACTTC
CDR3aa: CASSDGMSYEQYF

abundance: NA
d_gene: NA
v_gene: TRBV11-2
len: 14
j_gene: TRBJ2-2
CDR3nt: TGTGCCAGCAGCTTATATAGCGCGGCCGGGGAGCTGTTTTTT
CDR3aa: CASSLYSAAGELFF

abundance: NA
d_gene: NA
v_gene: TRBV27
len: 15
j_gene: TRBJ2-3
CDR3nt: TGTGCCAGCAGTAGCAGAGGGAGTCGCGCAGATACGCAGTATTTT
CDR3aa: CASSSRGSRADTQYF

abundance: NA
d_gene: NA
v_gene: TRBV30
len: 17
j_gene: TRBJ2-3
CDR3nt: TGTGCCTGGAGTGTACCCCATGGACAGTGGCCTCTAGATACGCAGTATTTT
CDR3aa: CAWSVPHGQWPLDTQYF

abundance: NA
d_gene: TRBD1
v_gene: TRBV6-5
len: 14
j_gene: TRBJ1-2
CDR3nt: TGTGCCAGCAGTTACGGGGGACAGAGATATGGCTACACCTTC
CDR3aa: CASSYGGQRYGYTF

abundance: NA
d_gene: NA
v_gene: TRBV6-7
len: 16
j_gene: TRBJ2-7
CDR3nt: TGTGCCAGCAGTTGTAGCCCGGACTCCATCTCCTACGAGCAGTACTTC
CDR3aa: CASSCSPDSISYEQYF

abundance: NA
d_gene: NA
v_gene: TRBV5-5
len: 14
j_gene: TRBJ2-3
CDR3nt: TGTGCCAGCAGCTCAACATTTAGCACAGATACGCAGTATTTT
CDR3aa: CASSSTFSTDTQYF

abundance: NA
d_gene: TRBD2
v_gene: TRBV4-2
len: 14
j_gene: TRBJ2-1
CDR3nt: TGTGCCAGCAGCTCCGGACTAGCCCACAATGAGCAGTTCTTC
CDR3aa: CASSSGLAHNEQFF

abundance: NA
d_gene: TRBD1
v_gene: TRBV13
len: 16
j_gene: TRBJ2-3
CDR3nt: TGTGCCAGCAGCTTCTACGGGACAGCTAGCACAGATACGCAGTATTTT
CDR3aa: CASSFYGTASTDTQYF

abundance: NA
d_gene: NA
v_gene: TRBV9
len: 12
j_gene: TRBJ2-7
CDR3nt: TGTGCCAGCAGCGTACTGGGGGGCGAGCAGTACTTC
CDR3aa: CASSVLGGEQYF

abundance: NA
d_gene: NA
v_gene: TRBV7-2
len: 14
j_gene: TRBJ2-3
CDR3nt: TGTGCCAGCAGCCCACGGGTGGGCACAGATACGCAGTATTTT
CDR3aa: CASSPRVGTDTQYF

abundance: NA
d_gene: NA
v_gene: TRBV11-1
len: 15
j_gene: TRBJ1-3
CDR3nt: TGTGCCAGCAGCCGAGTCGGGGAAGCTGGAAACACCATATATTTT
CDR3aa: CASSRVGEAGNTIYF

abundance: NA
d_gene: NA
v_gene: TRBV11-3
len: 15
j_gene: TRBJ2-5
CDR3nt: TGTGCCAGCAGCTACAGGGATTGGTACCAAGAGACCCAGTACTTC
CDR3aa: CASSYRDWYQETQYF

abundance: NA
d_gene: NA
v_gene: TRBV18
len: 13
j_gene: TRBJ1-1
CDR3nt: TGTGCCAGCTCAAGAGACAGGAACACTGAAGCTTTCTTT
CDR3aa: CASSRDRNTEAFF

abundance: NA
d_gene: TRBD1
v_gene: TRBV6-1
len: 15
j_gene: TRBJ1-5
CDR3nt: TGTGCCAGCAGCTTCGGACAGGGGGGCAATCAGCCCCAGCATTTT
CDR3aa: CASSFGQGGNQPQHF

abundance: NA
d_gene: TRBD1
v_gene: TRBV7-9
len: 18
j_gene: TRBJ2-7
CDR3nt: TGTGCCAGCAGCAAGGGGACAGGGGGAGGAGGTGCGCTCTACGAGCAGTACTTC
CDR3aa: CASSKGTGGGGALYEQYF

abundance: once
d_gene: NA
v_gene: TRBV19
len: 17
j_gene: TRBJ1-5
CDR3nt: TGTGCCAGTAGTATATCCGACAGCGCTTATAGCAATCAGCCCCAGCATTTT
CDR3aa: CASSISDSAYSNQPQHF

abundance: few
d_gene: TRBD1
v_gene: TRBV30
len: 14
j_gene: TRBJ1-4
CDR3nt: TGTGCCTGGAGTTCCGGACAGGTAGACGAAAAACTGTTTTTT
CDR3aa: CAWSSGQVDEKLFF

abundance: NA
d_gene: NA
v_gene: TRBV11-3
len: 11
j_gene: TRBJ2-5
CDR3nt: TGTGCCAGCAGCCTCCAAGAGACCCAGTACTTC
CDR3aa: CASSLQETQYF